This TCR beta chain was identified during a study of shared clonotypes between healthy human individuals. At the level of the study: Plates per donor: three CD4 naive, three CD4 memory, two CD8 naive, one CD8 memory.

Per the study methods: From ImmunoSEQ came sequences covering only the junction and carrying no quality scores, so filtering differed. TCRdb's table, derived via immunoSEQ multiplex PCR, lists solely in-frame clones and lacks some. That table supplies the V and J calls and clone size; D and trimming were determined from the DNA. Of around 1.6 million clones listed, 95% to 99% are singletons. CDR1 is SGHKS, CDR2 YYEKEE, per germline (reference sequence). The length of the CDR3 is 17 residues. The V end was cut by 2 bases, the J end by 2 bases, with 19 bases between. The rearrangement joins TRBV5-5 to TRBJ2-5; a possible D gene is TRBD2 (6 bases). The TCR comes from a man aged 30 to 45 in good health. Sequences were obtained from naive CD4+ T cells sorted from blood. As to subset: CD45RA+ positively selected. The CDR3 nucleotides read TGTGCCAGCAGCTTCCCCGACGGGAGAACGGATCAAGAGACCCAGTACTTC. This codes for CASSFPDGRTDQETQYF.